This T cell receptor beta chain was observed in a study of PD-1 blockade in mismatch repair-deficient tumors (dated by TCRdb to about 2017). As for the study more broadly: Between late 2013 and September 2016, the trial enrolled about 93 consecutive patients with approximately twelve mismatch repair-deficient cancer types, every one of whom had been previously treated and was progressing. Tumor-associated T cell clones in the peripheral blood of patients responding to PD-1 blockade were tracked using deep sequencing of TCR CDR3 regions.

CDR1 and CDR2 are drawn from the germline V gene: MDHEN, SYDVKM. V and J lose 4 bases and 2 bases, and a span of 11 bases separates them. The cysteine opens and the phenylalanine closes a CDR3 of 15 amino acids. Here the CDR3 DNA is all that survives: 45 bases in frame from base 1. The library was built by means of the immunoSEQ multiplex PCR assay. What TCRdb holds here is the immuneACCESS table cut down to in-frame rearrangements. Part of the clones is not present; checked against another copy, under half of the missing clones reflect an unresolved V gene, and the others are unexplained. The sample table records over 30,000 clones; 65% to 85% of these occur just once. About 3.3% of the sample belongs to the ten largest clones. Study-wide findings and limitations: After pembrolizumab, tumor-resident clones, which were often undetectable in blood before treatment, expanded rapidly and then contracted, generally ahead of radiologic responses.

About this clone itself: This receptor's antigen is unknown. No qualities accompany the bases; no much larger clone lies one base away.

For each enrolled patient, mismatch repair deficiency was established using either polymerase chain reaction or immunohistochemistry. TCR sequencing was carried out for three patients who responded to pembrolizumab therapy. The phase II trial prospectively tested pembrolizumab PD-1 blockade in advanced mismatch repair-deficient cancers regardless of tissue of origin. Peripheral blood T cell samples were serially collected before and at multiple times after PD-1 blockade was started. Blood sampling time points were reported as weeks after the first dose of pembrolizumab. This receptor was obtained from an adult with mismatch repair-deficient cancer. The chain is encoded by TRBV28 joined to TRBJ2-2; the D segment could be TRBD2, given 6 matching bases. The sequencing used PBMCs, collected approximately 6 weeks after starting pembrolizumab. The CDR3 reads CASSSSGTNTGELFF. The DNA sequence is TGTGCCAGCAGTTCCTCCGGGACTAACACCGGGGAGCTGTTTTTT.